What follows are 3 T cell receptor beta chains derived from one specimen sequenced in a study of cytomegalovirus exposure and HLA in healthy donors. Assay used: immunoSEQ multiplex PCR; TCRdb lists only in-frame clones, some missing. Of 100,000 to 130,000 clones in the sample, around 95% were seen once. The sequenced material came from PBMCs. The source of these receptors is a woman aged 18-30 years in good health and CMV-seronegative.

The chain carries TRBV10-3 and TRBJ1-1, with D possibly being TRBD1 (6 bases). The CDR3 runs 14 residues. V gave up 8 bases and J gave up 6 bases, with 19 bases separating them. CDR1 is ENHRY and CDR2 is SYGVKD in the germline V gene. CDR3: CAIGSGGGYAEAFF. The CDR3 DNA is TGTGCCATCGGGTCCGGTGGGGGCTACGCTGAAGCTTTCTTT.

The V call is TRBV6-1, the J call TRBJ1-3; weak D call: TRBD1 (5 bases). Deletions cut 2 bases from V and 2 bases from J, with 13 bases between. Germline lookup yields CDR1 MNHNS and CDR2 SASEGT. CDR3 length equals 16 residues. The CDR3 loop is CASSEYSQGAGNTIYF. The CDR3 bases are TGTGCCAGCAGTGAATACAGCCAGGGCGCTGGAAACACCATATATTTT.

The rearrangement uses TRBV6-5 and TRBJ2-5; D is possibly TRBD1 (5 bases). CDR1 and CDR2 (germline): MNHEY, SVGAGI. With 11 bases removed from V and 5 bases from J, the gap between germline ends came to 21 bases. CDR3 size: 14 residues. The CDR3 loop is CARPPQGAEETQYF. Written as DNA, the CDR3 is TGTGCCCGCCCCCCACAAGGGGCTGAGGAGACCCAGTACTTC.